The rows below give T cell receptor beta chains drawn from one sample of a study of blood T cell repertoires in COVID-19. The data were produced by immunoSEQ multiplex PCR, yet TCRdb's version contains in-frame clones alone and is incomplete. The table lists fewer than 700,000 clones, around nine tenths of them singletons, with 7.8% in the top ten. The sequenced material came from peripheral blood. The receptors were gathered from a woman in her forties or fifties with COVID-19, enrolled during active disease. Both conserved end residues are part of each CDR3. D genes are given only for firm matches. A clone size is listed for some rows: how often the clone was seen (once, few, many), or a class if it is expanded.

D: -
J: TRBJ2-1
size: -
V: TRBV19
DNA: TGTGCCAGTAGTACGGGACACCGGCAAAATGAGCAGTTCTTC
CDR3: CASSTGHRQNEQFF

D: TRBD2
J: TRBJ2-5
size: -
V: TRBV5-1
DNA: TGCGCCAGCAGAGGTGGAATAAGTAGCGGGGAGACCCAGTACTTC
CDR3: CASRGGISSGETQYF

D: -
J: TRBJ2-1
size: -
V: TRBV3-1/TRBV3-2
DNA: TGTGCCAGCAGCCACTTAGGAGGCTTCAATGAGCAGTTCTTC
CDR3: CASSHLGGFNEQFF

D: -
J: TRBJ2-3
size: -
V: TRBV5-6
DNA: TGTGCCAGCACCTGGGGGGCAGATACGCAGTATTTT
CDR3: CASTWGADTQYF

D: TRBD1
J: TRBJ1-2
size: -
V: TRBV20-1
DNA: TGCAGTGCTAGTAGGGGGCGCGGCTATGGCTACACCTTC
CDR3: CSASRGRGYGYTF

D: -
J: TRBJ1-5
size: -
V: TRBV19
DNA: TGTGCCAGTAGTATAGAATCTCATCAGCCCCAGCATTTT
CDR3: CASSIESHQPQHF

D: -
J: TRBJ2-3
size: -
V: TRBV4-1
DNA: TGCGCCAGCAGCCAAGATATGTCGGGGACGCAGTATTTT
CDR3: CASSQDMSGTQYF

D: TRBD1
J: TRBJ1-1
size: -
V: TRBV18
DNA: TGTGCCAGCTCGACCGGGACAGGGGGCCGGGTGAACACTGAAGCTTTCTTT
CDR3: CASSTGTGGRVNTEAFF

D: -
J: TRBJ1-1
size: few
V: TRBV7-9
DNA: TGTGCCAGCAGCGCCGAGTCGGTACTGAACACTGAAGCTTTCTTT
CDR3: CASSAESVLNTEAFF

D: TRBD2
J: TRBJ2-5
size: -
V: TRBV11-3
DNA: TGTGCCAGCAGCCTAAGGACTAGCGGGGTCACAGGGGAGGAGACCCAGTACTTC
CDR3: CASSLRTSGVTGEETQYF